The next 22 T cell receptor beta chains were all read from a single sample in a study of blood T cell repertoires in COVID-19. The repertoire was sequenced with immunoSEQ multiplex PCR; TCRdb's copy has only in-frame clones and lacks some. The repertoire holds 120,000 to 150,000 clones, with roughly 89% as singletons. The material sequenced was peripheral blood. The receptors come from a human donor in a cohort sampled during active COVID-19.

The rearrangement links TRBV5-6 to TRBJ2-5; perhaps TRBD1 as D (6 bases). CDR1 is SGHDT, CDR2 YYEEEE, per germline. The ends were cut back, 4 bases at V and 14 bases at J, with 21 bases in the middle. There are 13 residues in the CDR3. CDR3 amino acids: CASSRVMDSPRYF. CDR3 in DNA: TGTGCCAGCAGCCGAGTAATGGACAGCCCTCGATACTTC.

The CDR3 DNA is TGTGCCAGTATTTCGACAGGGGGTAGCACTGAAGCTTTCTTT. Translated: CASISTGGSTEAFF. The chain combines TRBV19 with TRBJ1-1, with 9 bases that match TRBD1. The ends lost 7 bases at V and 4 bases at J; junction bases unmatched: 7. The CDR3 sequence is 14 residues long. Germline V gene data show CDR1 as LNHDA and CDR2 as SQIVND (reference sequence).

The V and J genes are TRBV6-5 and TRBJ1-1, with D tentatively TRBD1 (5 bases). Germline values: CDR1 MNHEY, CDR2 SVGAGI. The CDR3 spans 14 residues. V shed 4 bases and J shed 0 bases, with 9 bases lying between them. The CDR3 DNA reads TGTGCCAGCAGTTCGACAGTTATGAACACTGAAGCTTTCTTT. It yields the protein CASSSTVMNTEAFF.

The chain employs TRBV28 and TRBJ2-3; D gene ambiguous. Germline CDR1 reads MDHEN; CDR2 reads SYDVKM. V was pared by 3 bases and J by 7 bases, with 5 bases between. This CDR3 is built from 11 residues. CDR3 residues: CASSFSHTQYF. The CDR3 DNA sequence: TGTGCCAGCAGTTTCTCCCATACGCAGTATTTT. Full variable domain (remainder filled in from reference TRBV28 and TRBJ2-3): DVKVTQSSRYLVKRTGEKVFLECVQDMDHENMFWYRQDPGLGLRLIYFSYDVKMKEKGDIPEGYSVSREKKERFSLILESASTNQTSMYLCASSFSHTQYFGPGTRLTVL.

The chain uses TRBV5-1 and TRBJ1-2; 10 bases fit TRBD1. After removal of 2 bases from V and 6 bases from J, the junction contained 4 bases not matched to a gene. Germline V gene data show CDR1 as SGHRS and CDR2 as YFSETQ. CDR3 length: 14 residues. The CDR3 sequence: CASSLTGQGDGYTF. The CDR3 DNA follows: TGCGCCAGCAGCTTAACAGGACAGGGGGATGGCTACACCTTC.

The chain links TRBV12-3 or TRBV12-4 to TRBJ2-3, with D unclear. With 6 bases removed from V and 0 bases from J, the gap between germline ends came to 4 bases. The CDR3 loop spans 12 amino acids. CDR3 sequence reads: CASRSSTDTQYF. The DNA for the CDR3 is TGTGCCAGCAGGTCAAGCACAGATACGCAGTATTTT.

V is TRBV10-3 and J is TRBJ2-6; TRBD1 agrees at 10 bases. The CDR3 totals 18 residues. V lost 1 base and J lost 2; bases outside the gene matches: 5. The germline V gene encodes CDR1 ENHRY and CDR2 SYGVKD. Here the CDR3 reads CAISELGTGETGANVLTF. Here the CDR3 DNA reads TGTGCCATCAGTGAGTTGGGGACAGGGGAAACTGGGGCCAACGTCCTGACTTTC.

This chain uses TRBV18 with TRBJ2-2; the D is unclear. Trimming took 3 bases from V and 7 from J, leaving 6 bases between them. CDR3 size: 12 residues. The V gene's germline CDR1 is KGHSH and CDR2 LQKENI. CDR3 sequence reads: CASSPSSGELFF. The CDR3 DNA follows: TGTGCCAGCTCACCTTCCAGCGGGGAGCTGTTTTTT.

The rearrangement joins TRBV6-6 to TRBJ2-3; a possible D gene is TRBD2 (5 bases). Trimming cost V 6 bases and J 6 bases, with 10 bases left between them. Germline V gives CDR1 MNHNY, CDR2 SVGAGI (reference sequence). The CDR3 is made up of 12 amino acids. The DNA for the CDR3 is TGTGCCAGCAGCCCTACTAGGGATACGCAGTATTTT. Translation gives CASSPTRDTQYF.

This clone occurred a few times. This chain connects TRBV2 to TRBJ1-4; D gene unclear. CDR1 is SNHLY and CDR2 is FYNNEI in the germline V gene. The V gene lost 3 bases and the J gene lost 8 bases, with 7 bases spanning the gap. The CDR3 runs to 12 residues. The CDR3 DNA sequence: TGTGCCAGCAGTGAGGTCGGGGAAAAACTGTTTTTT. Encoded protein: CASSEVGEKLFF. The whole variable domain, remainder taken from reference TRBV2 and TRBJ1-4, is EPEVTQTPSHQVTQMGQEVILRCVPISNHLYFYWYRQILGQKVEFLVSFYNNEISEKSEIFDDQFSVERPDGSNFTLKIRSTKLEDSAMYFCASSEVGEKLFFGSGTQLSVL.

The V and J genes are TRBV9 and TRBJ1-3, with D possibly TRBD1 on 6 matching bases. Germline lookup yields CDR1 SGDLS and CDR2 YYNGEE. The V and J ends lost 0 bases and 0 bases respectively, with 13 bases between them. This CDR3 contains 17 residues. CDR3 region: CASSVGGRGSSGNTIYF. The CDR3 nucleotides read TGTGCCAGCAGCGTAGGAGGCAGGGGTAGCTCTGGAAACACCATATATTTT. The variable domain in full, with the rest retrieved from reference TRBV9 and TRBJ1-3, is DSGVTQTPKHLITATGQRVTLRCSPRSGDLSVYWYQQSLDQGLQFLIQYYNGEERAKGNILERFSAQQFPDLHSELNLSSLELGDSALYFCASSVGGRGSSGNTIYFGEGSWLTVV.

This clone turned up a few times. V and J are TRBV7-3 and TRBJ1-6; 8 bases map to TRBD1. V lost 3 bases to trimming and J lost 7 bases; unmatched junction nucleotides: 2. CDR1 SGHTA and CDR2 FQGTGA come from the germline V gene. CDR3 size: 14 residues. In nucleotides, the CDR3 is TGTGCCAGCAGCTTTGGGACAGGAAATTCACCCCTCCACTTT. It yields the protein CASSFGTGNSPLHF.

J is TRBJ2-7 and V is TRBV7-3; D might be TRBD2 (5 bases). With 6 bases removed from V and 1 base from J, the gap between germline ends came to 16 bases. Germline V CDR1 and CDR2: SGHTA, FQGTGA. The CDR3 sequence is 15 residues long. CDR3 sequence: CASSLSGEGSYEQYF. The CDR3 nucleotides read TGTGCCAGCAGTTTATCGGGTGAGGGATCCTACGAGCAGTACTTC. The whole variable domain, filled in from reference TRBV7-3 and TRBJ2-7, reads GAGVSQTPSNKVTEKGKYVELRCDPISGHTALYWYRQSLGQGPEFLIYFQGTGAADDSGLPNDRFFAVRPEGSVSTLKIQRTERGDSAVYLCASSLSGEGSYEQYFGPGTRLTVT.

This chain connects TRBV6-2 or TRBV6-3 to TRBJ1-4; TRBD1 aligns across 10 bases. V lost 5 bases to trimming and J lost 5 bases; unmatched junction nucleotides: 2. In germline, CDR1 is MNHEY, CDR2 SVGEGT. The CDR3 consists of 14 residues. CDR3 sequence: CASSRQGANEKLFF. The CDR3 region has the DNA TGTGCCAGCAGTCGACAGGGGGCGAATGAAAAACTGTTTTTT.

The chain uses TRBV6-2 or TRBV6-3 and TRBJ2-3; 8 bases line up with TRBD2. The J segment lost 2 bases and the V segment lost 2 bases, leaving 12 bases of the junction unmatched. The CDR3 covers 18 residues. Germline CDR1 is MNHEY and CDR2 is SVGEGT. The CDR3 sequence: CASSYILSGGYNTDTQYF. The CDR3 DNA sequence: TGTGCCAGCAGTTACATACTGAGCGGGGGTTATAACACAGATACGCAGTATTTT.

In its sample, this clone was seen once. V gene TRBV7-3 combines with J gene TRBJ2-2; 13 positions match TRBD2. The CDR3 runs to 20 residues. Germline CDR1 is SGHTA and CDR2 is FQGTGA. V was clipped by 6 bases and J by 6 bases; unmatched bases: 19. CDR3: CASSPPGEQGLAGSAGELFF. The CDR3 DNA is TGTGCCAGCAGTCCTCCCGGTGAACAGGGACTAGCGGGAAGTGCCGGGGAGCTGTTTTTT.

The gene calls are TRBV7-2 and TRBJ2-5, with D hard to call. V lost 4 bases to trimming and J lost 4 bases, with 4 bases between them. Germline V gene lookup returns CDR1 SGHTA and CDR2 FQGNSA. CDR3 length equals 11 residues. The CDR3 loop reads CASSSTETQYF. Here the CDR3 DNA reads TGTGCCAGCAGCTCTACAGAGACCCAGTACTTC.

The J gene is TRBJ2-3, the V gene TRBV19; TRBD2 matches 13 bases. There are 16 residues in the CDR3. Germline assignment: CDR1 LNHDA and CDR2 SQIVND (reference sequence). V dropped 7 bases and J dropped 6; count of bases not matched to a gene: 10. The CDR3 spells CASTQRLAGGSDTQYF. DNA for the CDR3: TGTGCCAGTACCCAGAGACTAGCGGGGGGCTCGGATACGCAGTATTTT.

The chain carries TRBV27 and TRBJ2-6, with D perhaps matching TRBD2 (6 bases). The CDR3 sequence is 18 residues long. Trimming left V 2 bases short and J 0 bases short, with 14 bases between. Germline lookup yields CDR1 MNHEY and CDR2 SMNVEV (reference sequence). The CDR3 bases are TGTGCCAGCAGTTTAGGGGCAGGGAGGCCCTCTGGGGCCAACGTCCTGACTTTC. Translating gives CASSLGAGRPSGANVLTF.

This clone has only one observation. The chain links TRBV6-5 to TRBJ2-4; 7 positions match TRBD2. J was trimmed by 1 base and V by 6 bases; bases with no gene match: 3. CDR1 and CDR2 from the germline V gene are MNHEY and SVGAGI. The CDR3 length is 14 residues. The CDR3, as DNA: TGTGCCAGCAGGCTGGGGGGGGCCAAAAACATTCAGTACTTC. Its translation: CASRLGGAKNIQYF.

The V call is TRBV6-2 or TRBV6-3, the J call TRBJ1-5; D unresolved. Germline CDR1 MNHEY, CDR2 SVGEGT. The length of the CDR3 is 13 residues. Deletions cut 5 bases from V and 4 bases from J, with 9 bases between. The CDR3 region has the DNA TGTGCCAGCAGTCGCCAGTGGAATCAGCCCCAGCATTTT. This gives the protein CASSRQWNQPQHF.

A few counts support this clone. This rearrangement joins TRBV7-9 to TRBJ2-2, with 7 bases identical to TRBD1. The CDR3 contains 16 residues. The J segment lost 2 bases and the V segment lost 4 bases, leaving 7 bases of the junction unmatched. Germline V gene lookup returns CDR1 SEHNR and CDR2 FQNEAQ (reference sequence). CDR3 loop: CASSYLGQPNTGELFF. The CDR3 DNA is TGTGCCAGCAGCTATTTGGGACAGCCAAACACCGGGGAGCTGTTTTTT.